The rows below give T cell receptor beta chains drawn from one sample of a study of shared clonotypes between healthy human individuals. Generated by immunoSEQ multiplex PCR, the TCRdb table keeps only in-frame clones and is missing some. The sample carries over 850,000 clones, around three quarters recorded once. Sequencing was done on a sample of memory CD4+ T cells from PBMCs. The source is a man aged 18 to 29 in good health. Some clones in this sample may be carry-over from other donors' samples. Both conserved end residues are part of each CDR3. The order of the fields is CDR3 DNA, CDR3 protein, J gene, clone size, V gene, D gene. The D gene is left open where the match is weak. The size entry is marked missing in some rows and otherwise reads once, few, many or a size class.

TGTGCCAGCAGCTTAGGAGGGAGTTACAATGAGCAGTTCTTC,CASSLGGSYNEQFF,TRBJ2-1,few,TRBV7-6,.
TGTGCCAGGCAGACAGGGTGGGTCTATGGCTACACCTTC,CARQTGWVYGYTF,TRBJ1-2,few,TRBV27,TRBD1
TGTGCCAGCAGTGGACAGGGGGCAGACCAGCCCCAGCATTTT,CASSGQGADQPQHF,TRBJ1-5,.,TRBV6-5,TRBD1
TGTGCCAGCAGCTGGAGACTAGCGGGAGTCTCCTACAATGAGCAGTTCTTC,CASSWRLAGVSYNEQFF,TRBJ2-1,.,TRBV5-5,TRBD2
TGTGCCAGCAGCTTCGGTGTTAGCGGAACGACTAATGAGCAGTTCTTC,CASSFGVSGTTNEQFF,TRBJ2-1,.,TRBV5-8,.
TGTGCCAGCAGCTTAGTGGCCACGATGGATGAGCAGTTCTTC,CASSLVATMDEQFF,TRBJ2-1,.,TRBV13,.
TGCGCCAGCAGCTTGGGGCAGGGGATCATCTACGAGCAGTACTTC,CASSLGQGIIYEQYF,TRBJ2-7,.,TRBV5-1,.
TGTGCCTGGAGTGTGGGCGGGATGAAAAACATTCAGTACTTC,CAWSVGGMKNIQYF,TRBJ2-4,few,TRBV30,.
TGTGCCACCAGCAATGGACAGTTCATCTCTGGAAACACCATATATTTT,CATSNGQFISGNTIYF,TRBJ1-3,.,TRBV15,.
TGTGCCAGTAGTCCATGGGAACAGCAGCCCCAGCATTTT,CASSPWEQQPQHF,TRBJ1-5,few,TRBV19,.
TGTGCCAGCAGCTCCCTTACCGGGGAGCTGTTTTTT,CASSSLTGELFF,TRBJ2-2,.,TRBV5-4,.
TGTGCCAGCAGGCGGCCGGCCACCGGGGAGCTGTTTTTT,CASRRPATGELFF,TRBJ2-2,.,TRBV6-1,.
TGTGCCTGGAGTGTACTCCGTTGGTTTGGCTCTGCTAACTATGGCTACACCTTC,CAWSVLRWFGSANYGYTF,TRBJ1-2,.,TRBV30,.
TGCAGCGTGAAGGGCGGGAGTGGAACAGATACGCAGTATTTT,CSVKGGSGTDTQYF,TRBJ2-3,.,TRBV29-1,TRBD2
TGTGCCAGTAGAAGAGGGGGGGACACTTACGAGCAGTACTTC,CASRRGGDTYEQYF,TRBJ2-7,.,TRBV19,.
TGTGCCAGTAAAGGGACAGTAGCCCAGCATTTT,CASKGTVAQHF,TRBJ1-5,.,TRBV19,TRBD1
TGTGCCAGCAACCGGGGGTTCACTGAAGCTTTCTTT,CASNRGFTEAFF,TRBJ1-1,.,TRBV7-6,.
TGTGCCAGCAGCTTAGGGTATACTAGCGGGAACTACAATGAGCAGTTCTTC,CASSLGYTSGNYNEQFF,TRBJ2-1,.,TRBV11-3,TRBD2
TGTGCCAGTAGTGTTTCTCCGGGACAGGGACCTTTTGTGAGGGGCTACACCTTC,CASSVSPGQGPFVRGYTF,TRBJ1-2,.,TRBV19,TRBD1
TGTGCCAGCAGCGTAGTGGGGGACAGTTCCTACAATGAGCAGTTCTTC,CASSVVGDSSYNEQFF,TRBJ2-1,.,TRBV9,TRBD1
TGTGCCAGCAGTTACTCCGGACAGGGGGGATATGAGCAGTTCTTC,CASSYSGQGGYEQFF,TRBJ2-1,.,TRBV6-5,TRBD1
TGCAGTGCTAGAGATGTGAAAAGAGCTTTCTTT,CSARDVKRAFF,TRBJ1-1,.,TRBV20-1,.
TGCAGCGCCAGCAAGGCCCTGACCTATGGCTACACCTTC,CSASKALTYGYTF,TRBJ1-2,.,TRBV29-1,.
TGTGCCAGCAGCTTAGATGCAAGGGCACCCAACTATGGCTACACCTTC,CASSLDARAPNYGYTF,TRBJ1-2,few,TRBV11-2,.
TGTGCCAGCAGTTTAGTACGACAGGGGTACTCTGGGGCCAACGTCCTGACTTTC,CASSLVRQGYSGANVLTF,TRBJ2-6,.,TRBV27,TRBD1
TGTGCCAGCAGCGGCGGGACTAGCGGTACGGAGACCCAGTACTTC,CASSGGTSGTETQYF,TRBJ2-5,.,TRBV9,TRBD2
TGTGCCTGGAGGTTCGATGCTAACTATGGCTACACCTTC,CAWRFDANYGYTF,TRBJ1-2,once,TRBV30,.
TGCAGCGTTGGGAGTACGGGGGAGCAGTTCTTC,CSVGSTGEQFF,TRBJ2-1,.,TRBV29-1,.
TGCAGCGTCTTTGGGGGCTCTTCCTACAATGAGCAGTTCTTC,CSVFGGSSYNEQFF,TRBJ2-1,few,TRBV29-1,.
TGTGCCAGCAGCCTCCGACAGGGAGGACAGCCCCAGCATTTT,CASSLRQGGQPQHF,TRBJ1-5,.,TRBV7-8,TRBD1
TGTGCCACCAGGGTGGGGCAGCTTAACACTGAAGCTTTCTTT,CATRVGQLNTEAFF,TRBJ1-1,.,TRBV7-2,.
TGCGCCAGCAGCCAAGATCGTAGGACCTGGGGCACAGATACGCAGTATTTT,CASSQDRRTWGTDTQYF,TRBJ2-3,.,TRBV4-3,.
TGTGCCAGCAGCCCCCGGGGACTAGCGGCCTACGAGCAGTACTTC,CASSPRGLAAYEQYF,TRBJ2-7,once,TRBV9,TRBD2
TGTGCCAGCAGTTTGTACGGGGGGCTCGGGACTGAAGCTTTCTTT,CASSLYGGLGTEAFF,TRBJ1-1,.,TRBV27,.
TGTGCCAGCAGCCAAGATCCTAGGGGCCCCGGGGGCAATCAGCCCCAGCATTTT,CASSQDPRGPGGNQPQHF,TRBJ1-5,once,TRBV4-2,.
TGTGCCAGCATACGGGAAGAGACCCAGTACTTC,CASIREETQYF,TRBJ2-5,.,TRBV6-6,.
TGTGCCAGCAGCTTAGATCGAGTAGCGGGCTACAATGAGCAGTTCTTC,CASSLDRVAGYNEQFF,TRBJ2-1,.,TRBV11-2,TRBD2
TGTGCCACCAGCAGAGATGGAGCACTCTCCTACGAGCAGTACTTC,CATSRDGALSYEQYF,TRBJ2-7,once,TRBV15,.
TGTGCCAGCTCACCACCGAGCCTAGCCTTAAGCACAGATACGCAGTATTTT,CASSPPSLALSTDTQYF,TRBJ2-3,.,TRBV18,.
TGTGCCAGTAGTCCAAGATTCTTCCAAGAGACCCAGTACTTC,CASSPRFFQETQYF,TRBJ2-5,.,TRBV19,.
TGTGCCAGCAGTGAACCTGGGGAGCTGTTTTTT,CASSEPGELFF,TRBJ2-2,once,TRBV2,.
TGTGCCAGCAGCTGGGCATCAGGGGAGTTTGAGCAGTTCTTC,CASSWASGEFEQFF,TRBJ2-1,few,TRBV28,.
TGTGCCAGCAGTTTATATATGCAGAATAGCAATCAGCCCCAGCATTTT,CASSLYMQNSNQPQHF,TRBJ1-5,.,TRBV28,.
TGTGCCAGCAGTGGGACAGGGGCAGGGGAACTGTTTTTT,CASSGTGAGELFF,TRBJ1-4,.,TRBV2,TRBD1
TGTGCCAGCAGTTTAAAGGACGGCTACACTGAAGCTTTCTTT,CASSLKDGYTEAFF,TRBJ1-1,.,TRBV27,.
TGTGCCAGCAGCGTGATTACGACAGATACGCAGTATTTT,CASSVITTDTQYF,TRBJ2-3,.,TRBV5-8,.
TGTGCCAGAAGCTTAGGGGCTAGTCTCCACGAGCAGTACTTC,CARSLGASLHEQYF,TRBJ2-7,few,TRBV5-3,.
TGTGCCAGCAGTTATCGGGACAGGGGCTCCTACGAGCAGTACTTC,CASSYRDRGSYEQYF,TRBJ2-7,.,TRBV6-5,TRBD1
TGTGCCAGCAGCCCAACCCGACGGATCTCTGGAAACACCATATATTTT,CASSPTRRISGNTIYF,TRBJ1-3,.,TRBV11-2,.
TGCGCCAGCAGCTTCGGCAGGGCCGGCACAGATACGCAGTATTTT,CASSFGRAGTDTQYF,TRBJ2-3,once,TRBV5-1,.
TGTGCCAGCAGCTTTCATCGGCTTAATGAAAAACTGTTTTTT,CASSFHRLNEKLFF,TRBJ1-4,.,TRBV7-3,.
TGTGCCAGCAGCCCCCTGACGGCTGAAAAACTGTTTTTT,CASSPLTAEKLFF,TRBJ1-4,.,TRBV5-8,.
TGCGCCAGCAGCCAAGGGGGCGGGAGTTACGAGCAGTACTTC,CASSQGGGSYEQYF,TRBJ2-7,.,TRBV4-1,TRBD2
TGTGCCAGCAGGCCTAATACAGGGGTAACCTACGAGCAGTACTTC,CASRPNTGVTYEQYF,TRBJ2-7,.,TRBV6-5,TRBD1
TGCAGCGTTGAAGGGGAACTAGCGGCTACCTACAATGAGCAGTTCTTC,CSVEGELAATYNEQFF,TRBJ2-1,.,TRBV29-1,TRBD2
TGTGCCAGTAGTATTGGTTCGCCCCTGAACACTGAAGCTTTCTTT,CASSIGSPLNTEAFF,TRBJ1-1,.,TRBV19,.